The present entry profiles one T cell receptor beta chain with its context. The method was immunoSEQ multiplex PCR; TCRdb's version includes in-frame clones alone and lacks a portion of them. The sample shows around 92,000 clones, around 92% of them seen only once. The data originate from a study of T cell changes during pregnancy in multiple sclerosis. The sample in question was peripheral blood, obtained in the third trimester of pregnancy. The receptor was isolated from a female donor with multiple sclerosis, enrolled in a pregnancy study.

The DNA of the CDR3 is TGTGCCAGCAGCTTAGATGGGGGGACTAGGGCCTACGAGCAGTACTTC. Its translation: CASSLDGGTRAYEQYF. The gene calls are TRBV11-2 and TRBJ2-7; 8 nucleotides line up with TRBD2. CDR3 length equals 16 residues. V shed 0 bases, J shed 2 bases, and the junction held 6 bases outside the gene matches. CDR1 is SGHAT and CDR2 is FQNNGV in the germline V gene.